This T cell receptor beta chain was identified during a study of molecular identifiers for immune sequencing clone quantification. TCRdb called the PCR reads again in MiXCR, with one record for every CDR3 protein. The repertoire holds about 640,000 distinct CDR3 sequences, with roughly 21% as singletons. There are many counts of this clonotype. The length of the CDR3 is 19 residues. Trimming took off 0 bases at V and 1 base at J, with 22 bases between the two ends. Germline V gene sequence: CDR1 DFQATT, CDR2 SNEGSKA (reference sequence). The sequenced sample was naive CD8+ T cells from blood, with Jurkat cell RNA spiked in. This sample's subset: FACS-sorted CD8+CD4-CCR7+CD45RA+ naive T cells. The rearrangement uses TRBV20-1 and TRBJ1-5, with TRBD1 as a possible D gene (6 bases). This clonotype was obtained from a human donor in good health. Some libraries in this study had Jurkat cell RNA spiked in. The CDR3 DNA is TGCAGTGCTAGAGATGACCGAAACGGGGGGCCCGGGAGCAATCAGCCCCAGCATTTT. Protein product: CSARDDRNGGPGSNQPQHF.